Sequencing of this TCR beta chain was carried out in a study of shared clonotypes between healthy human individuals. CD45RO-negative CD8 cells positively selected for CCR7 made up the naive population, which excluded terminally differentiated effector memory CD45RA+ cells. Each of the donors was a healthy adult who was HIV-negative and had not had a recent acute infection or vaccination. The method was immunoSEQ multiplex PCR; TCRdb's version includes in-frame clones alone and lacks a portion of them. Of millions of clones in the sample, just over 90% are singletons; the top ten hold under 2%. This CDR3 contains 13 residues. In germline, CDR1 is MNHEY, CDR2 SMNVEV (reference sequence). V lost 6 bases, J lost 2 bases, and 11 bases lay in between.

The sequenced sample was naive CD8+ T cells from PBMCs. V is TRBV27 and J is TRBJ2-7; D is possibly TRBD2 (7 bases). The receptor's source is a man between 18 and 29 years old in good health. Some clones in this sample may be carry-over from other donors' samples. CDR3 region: CASSVGGPYEQYF. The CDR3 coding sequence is TGTGCCAGCAGCGTGGGGGGGCCCTACGAGCAGTACTTC.